This TCR beta chain originates from a study of shared clonotypes between healthy human individuals. At a deep level, the assay was run. Sequencing was performed with immunoSEQ multiplex PCR; in TCRdb, only in-frame clones are kept and a portion is missing. The sample has 640,000 or so clones; 55% to 75% are singletons. Notes on this clone: Its specificity is unknown.

This CDR3 has 17 amino acids. Germline V CDR1 and CDR2: MDHEN, SYDVKM. V was cut by 4 bases and J by 7 bases, with 26 bases left in between. Overall study findings and caveats: Naive subsets generally exceeded memory subsets in estimated richness.

Nashville, Tennessee was home to all donors, who were Caucasian adults. Splitting the CD4+ cells yielded a CD45RA+ naive subset and a CD45RA-negative memory subset. The sequence derives from a woman aged 25-40 years in good health. The sample taken for sequencing was memory CD4+ T cells sorted from blood. Subset described: CD45RA-negative fraction. V gene TRBV28 combines with J gene TRBJ2-7, with D possibly being TRBD2 (7 bases). In nucleotides, the CDR3 is TGTGCCAGCAGTTCGGCAGGGGCGGGAGACAGTGTTAGGGAGCAGTACTTC. It codes for CASSSAGAGDSVREQYF.